This passage covers 28 T cell receptor beta chains from one sample sequenced in a study of blood T cell repertoires in COVID-19. Sequenced by immunoSEQ multiplex PCR; TCRdb stores in-frame clones only, minus some. The table records over 150,000 clones, roughly 85% of them present only once. The sequenced sample was peripheral blood. The receptors were gathered from a man aged 45-65 years with active or convalescent COVID-19.

With respect to this clone: The junction differs from germline at one of its ends, possibly a read error. The chain links TRBV12-3 or TRBV12-4 to TRBJ2-5, with 7 nucleotides matching TRBD1. The CDR3 has 12 amino acids. The CDR3 loop is CASSLEDRDWDF. The DNA for the CDR3 is TGTGCCAGCAGTTTAGAAGACAGGGATTGGGACTTC.

The V gene is TRBV5-5, the J gene TRBJ1-1; D not resolved. Germline loops: CDR1 SGHKS, CDR2 YYEKEE (reference sequence). V dropped 0 bases and J dropped 1 base, with 4 bases sitting between them. The CDR3 extends over 13 amino acids. The CDR3 nucleotides read TGTGCCAGCAGCTTGGATCGGAACACTGAAGCTTTCTTT. Protein: CASSLDRNTEAFF.

The genes are TRBV3-1 (or the pseudogene TRBV3-2) and TRBJ2-5; the match to TRBD2 covers 10 bases. The CDR3 is made up of 16 amino acids. V lost 1 base and J lost 1; bases outside the gene matches: 3. Germline-derived CDR1 and CDR2 are LGHDT and YNNKEL (reference sequence). The CDR3 DNA reads as TGTGCCAGCAGCCAAGGCCTAGCGGGAGTCCAAGAGACCCAGTACTTC. Amino acid sequence: CASSQGLAGVQETQYF.

The CDR3: CASSMQGAKNIQYF. DNA for the CDR3: TGTGCCAGTAGTATGCAGGGAGCCAAAAACATTCAGTACTTC. The chain carries TRBV19 and TRBJ2-4; tentatively, D is TRBD1 (5 bases). Germline V gene sequence: CDR1 LNHDA, CDR2 SQIVND (reference sequence). V was pared by 3 bases and J by 0 bases, with 6 bases between. This CDR3 has 14 amino acids.

The V call is TRBV5-5, the J call TRBJ2-1, with 9 bases aligning to TRBD2. Germline CDR1 is SGHKS and CDR2 is YYEKEE (reference sequence). The V segment lost 6 bases and the J segment 3 bases; nucleotides outside the gene matches: 7. The CDR3 runs 15 residues. CDR3 sequence (DNA): TGTGCCAGCACCCAAGCGGGAGGTCACTACAATGAGCAGTTCTTC. Protein: CASTQAGGHYNEQFF. Together with reference TRBV5-5 and TRBJ2-1, the CDR3 gives the full variable domain: DAGVTQSPTHLIKTRGQQVTLRCSPISGHKSVSWYQQVLGQGPQFIFQYYEKEERGRGNFPDRFSARQFPNYSSELNVNALLLGDSALYLCASTQAGGHYNEQFFGPGTRLTVL.

Here the CDR3 reads CASRFQGKGEQFF. Here the CDR3 DNA reads TGTGCCAGCAGGTTCCAGGGGAAGGGTGAGCAGTTCTTC. The rearrangement links TRBV3-1 (or the pseudogene TRBV3-2) to TRBJ2-1; D is possibly TRBD1 (6 bases). CDR1 is LGHDT and CDR2 is YNNKEL in the germline V gene (reference sequence). There are 13 residues in the CDR3. Trimming took off 6 bases at V and 9 bases at J, with 15 bases between the two ends.

This clone was observed a few times. The rearrangement joins TRBV4-3 to TRBJ1-4; a weak D match, TRBD1 (5 bases). V lost 4 bases, J lost 5 bases, and 17 bases lay in between. Germline V CDR1 and CDR2: LGHNA, YSLEER. The CDR3 contains 16 residues. CDR3 sequence reads: CASSLLGPGLNEKLFF. CDR3 bases: TGCGCCAGCAGCCTCCTCGGGCCGGGACTCAATGAAAAACTGTTTTTT.

The V call is TRBV10-3, the J call TRBJ2-7; 7 bases fit TRBD1. The CDR3 covers 13 residues. Germline CDR1 reads ENHRY; CDR2 reads SYGVKD. V shed 5 bases, J shed 4 bases, and the junction held 5 bases outside the gene matches. The CDR3 reads CAISSTGWYEQYF. CDR3 sequence (DNA): TGTGCCATCAGTTCGACAGGGTGGTACGAGCAGTACTTC.

The V call is TRBV5-1, the J call TRBJ1-1; D uncertain. Germline CDR1 SGHRS, CDR2 YFSETQ. V was shortened by 0 bases and J by 1 base, with 10 bases between the two germline ends. The CDR3 sequence is 15 residues long. The CDR3 sequence is CASSLDGSGNTEAFF. The CDR3 region has the DNA TGCGCCAGCAGCTTGGATGGCAGTGGGAACACTGAAGCTTTCTTT.

This chain connects TRBV9 to TRBJ1-1; possible D gene TRBD1, 5 bases. The CDR3 consists of 15 residues. Trimming removed 2 bases from V and 1 base from J, with 12 bases in between. CDR1 and CDR2 from the germline V gene are SGDLS and YYNGEE. The CDR3 DNA reads as TGTGCCAGCAGCGTCCGCGGGGCTGCGAACACTGAAGCTTTCTTT. As protein: CASSVRGAANTEAFF. The whole variable domain, filled in from reference TRBV9 and TRBJ1-1, reads DSGVTQTPKHLITATGQRVTLRCSPRSGDLSVYWYQQSLDQGLQFLIQYYNGEERAKGNILERFSAQQFPDLHSELNLSSLELGDSALYFCASSVRGAANTEAFFGQGTRLTVV.

V usage is TRBV30 and J usage is TRBJ2-1; a possible D gene is TRBD1 (5 bases). CDR1 and CDR2 (germline): GTSNPN, SVGIG (reference sequence). V was shortened by 2 bases and J by 9 bases, with 11 bases between the two germline ends. This CDR3 spans 12 amino acids. DNA of the CDR3: TGTGCCTGGAGTCTAGGGGATCCTGAGCAGTTCTTC. It encodes CAWSLGDPEQFF.

V gene TRBV11-3 combines with J gene TRBJ2-1, with D possibly matching TRBD2 (6 bases). V lost 5 bases and J lost 6, with 11 bases in between. Per the germline V gene, CDR1 is SGHNT and CDR2 is YENEEA. CDR3 length: 13 amino acids. DNA of the CDR3: TGTGCCAGCAGCCTGACTAGTAGCAATGAGCAGTTCTTC. Residues: CASSLTSSNEQFF.

The chain links TRBV19 to TRBJ2-3; D possibly corresponds to TRBD2 (6 bases). CDR3 length equals 15 residues. CDR1 and CDR2 (germline): LNHDA, SQIVND (reference sequence). V lost 1 base and J 1 base, leaving 9 bases between the germline ends. This chain's CDR3 is CASSIAGVRTDTQYF. The CDR3 DNA reads TGTGCCAGTAGTATAGCGGGAGTTCGCACAGATACGCAGTATTTT. Using reference TRBV19 and TRBJ2-3 for the parts outside the CDR3, the full variable domain is DGGITQSPKYLFRKEGQNVTLSCEQNLNHDAMYWYRQDPGQGLRLIYYSQIVNDFQKGDIAEGYSVSREKKESFPLTVTSAQKNPTAFYLCASSIAGVRTDTQYFGPGTRLTVL.

V usage is TRBV5-6 and J usage is TRBJ2-2; D call uncertain. Germline CDR1 and CDR2: SGHDT and YYEEEE. This CDR3 has 14 residues. Trimming pared 1 base from V and 10 bases from J, leaving 14 bases between. This CDR3 reads CASSLQESWAELFF. The CDR3 region has the DNA TGTGCCAGCAGCTTGCAGGAATCGTGGGCGGAGCTGTTTTTT.

In this sample, this clone turned up a few times. This rearrangement joins TRBV3-1 (or the pseudogene TRBV3-2) to TRBJ1-2, with 7 nucleotides matching TRBD1. The length of the CDR3 is 15 residues. Unmatched junction bases numbered 15, after V lost 6 bases and J lost 8 bases. Germline V gene data show CDR1 as LGHDT and CDR2 as YNNKEL (reference sequence). The CDR3 DNA follows: TGTGCCAGCAGACCCACTTTAGAAATAGGGGGCGGCTACACCTTC. Its translation is CASRPTLEIGGGYTF.

In its sample, this clone was seen once. V gene TRBV19 combines with J gene TRBJ1-5; the D gene is possibly TRBD1 (5 bases). Germline V gene data show CDR1 as LNHDA and CDR2 as SQIVND (reference sequence). The CDR3 has 12 amino acids. As DNA, the CDR3 is TGTGCGGGGGGAGGGGTAGGTCAGCCCCAGCATTTT. Translated: CAGGGVGQPQHF.

This rearrangement joins TRBV3-1 (or the pseudogene TRBV3-2) to TRBJ1-1; D is unclear. This CDR3 has 13 residues. V shed 5 bases and J shed 4 bases, with 11 bases lying between them. Germline V gene data show CDR1 as LGHDT and CDR2 as YNNKEL (reference sequence). The CDR3 sequence is CASSRTEGTEAFF. In DNA form, the CDR3 reads TGTGCCAGCAGCAGAACGGAGGGCACTGAAGCTTTCTTT.

This clone has at least ten counts. The V call is TRBV6-1, the J call TRBJ2-1; 9 bases match TRBD1. Germline trimming cut 3 bases from V and 6 bases from J; bases unmatched to any gene: 3. Germline lookup yields CDR1 MNHNS and CDR2 SASEGT. This CDR3 comprises 14 residues. CDR3 nucleotide sequence: TGTGCCAGCAGTGAGCCGACAGGGGGCAATGAGCAGTTCTTC. Translation: CASSEPTGGNEQFF.

The V call is TRBV12-3 or TRBV12-4, the J call TRBJ1-4, with D maybe TRBD1 (5 bases). V dropped 8 bases and J dropped 5 bases, with 12 bases sitting between them. The CDR3 runs to 13 residues. The CDR3 region is CASQDTANEKLFF. The CDR3 DNA follows: TGTGCCAGCCAGGACACGGCGAATGAAAAACTGTTTTTT.

This chain uses TRBV18 with TRBJ1-1; 7 nucleotides match TRBD1. Germline values: CDR1 KGHSH, CDR2 LQKENI. Trimming at V came to 5 bases and at J to 1 base, leaving 4 bases not matched to a gene. This CDR3 is built from 14 residues. The CDR3 nucleotides read TGTGCCAGCTCATTCGGGACAGCGAACACTGAAGCTTTCTTT. This codes for CASSFGTANTEAFF.

V is TRBV20-1 and J is TRBJ2-3; 9 positions match TRBD2. Germline CDR1 reads DFQATT; CDR2 reads SNEGSKA (reference sequence). After removal of 3 bases from V and 3 bases from J, the junction contained 7 bases not matched to a gene. This CDR3 has 15 residues. The CDR3 here is CSASPASGITDTQYF. The DNA for the CDR3 is TGCAGTGCTAGTCCGGCTAGCGGGATTACAGATACGCAGTATTTT.

The chain links TRBV3-1 (or the pseudogene TRBV3-2) to TRBJ2-6; D call uncertain. The CDR3 spans 16 residues. Germline CDR1 and CDR2: LGHDT and YNNKEL (reference sequence). V was trimmed by 1 base and J by 4 bases, leaving 11 bases between them. This chain's CDR3 is CASSQVRMAGANVLTF. In DNA form, the CDR3 reads TGTGCCAGCAGCCAAGTCCGTATGGCCGGGGCCAACGTCCTGACTTTC.

The rearrangement joins TRBV12-5 to TRBJ2-7; 8 bases fit TRBD1. The V gene's germline CDR1 is LGHNT and CDR2 FRNRAP. This CDR3 spans 17 amino acids. After removal of 4 bases from V and 4 bases from J, the junction contained 15 bases not matched to a gene. The CDR3 DNA sequence: TGTGCTAGTGGTTCCCCCCCCGGCCGGACAGGGTGGTACGAGCAGTACTTC. Translated, it gives CASGSPPGRTGWYEQYF.

The CDR3 DNA reads TGTGCCAGCAGTTTAGGGAGCGGGGGAAAACTGTTTTTT. Amino acid sequence: CASSLGSGGKLFF. The chain links TRBV12-3 or TRBV12-4 to TRBJ1-4; weak D call: TRBD1 (5 bases). The ends were cut back, 1 base at V and 10 bases at J, with 10 bases in the middle. This CDR3 is built from 13 residues.

This clone has ten or more counts. The chain has TRBV7-9 and TRBJ2-3; TRBD1 matches at 8 bases. This CDR3 has 15 amino acids. Per germline, CDR1 SEHNR and CDR2 FQNEAQ (reference sequence). Losses at the gene ends were 9 bases for V and 0 bases for J; bases not matched to a gene: 8. In DNA form, the CDR3 reads TGTGCCAGTACGCGGACAGGGACTAGCACAGATACGCAGTATTTT. Residues: CASTRTGTSTDTQYF. The variable domain in full, completed from reference TRBV7-9 and TRBJ2-3, reads DTGVSQNPRHKITKRGQNVTFRCDPISEHNRLYWYRQTLGQGPEFLTYFQNEAQLEKSRLLSDRFSAERPKGSFSTLEIQRTEQGDSAMYLCASTRTGTSTDTQYFGPGTRLTVL.

The chain combines TRBV19 with TRBJ1-3; D uncertain. V lost 4 bases, J lost 0 bases, and 10 bases lay in between. Germline V gene data show CDR1 as LNHDA and CDR2 as SQIVND (reference sequence). This CDR3 comprises 15 residues. The CDR3 here is CASSRAGTSGNTIYF. The CDR3 DNA follows: TGTGCCAGTAGTAGGGCTGGTACCTCTGGAAACACCATATATTTT.

The table lists this clone with a count of one. The chain uses TRBV19 and TRBJ1-2; 9 bases line up with TRBD1. Trimming removed 9 bases from V and 9 bases from J; junction bases left unmatched: 11. Per the germline V gene, CDR1 is LNHDA and CDR2 is SQIVND (reference sequence). This CDR3 comprises 13 residues. The CDR3 sequence is CASARDRERSYTF. CDR3 in DNA: TGTGCCAGCGCAAGGGACAGGGAGAGGAGCTACACCTTC.

The rearrangement links TRBV29-1 to TRBJ2-3; TRBD2 agrees at 9 bases. Germline trimming cut 6 bases from V and 4 bases from J; bases unmatched to any gene: 8. From germline, CDR1 is SQVTM and CDR2 ANQGSEA. This CDR3 is built from 14 residues. This CDR3 reads CSVVRLAGSDTQYF. The DNA for the CDR3 is TGCAGCGTCGTTAGGCTAGCGGGGTCAGATACGCAGTATTTT.